A single sample gave rise to the 17 T cell receptor beta chains below, sequenced in a study of early T cells in non-severe SARS-CoV-2 infection. Each CDR3 protein gets one entry after TCRdb re-called the 5' RACE reads with MiXCR. This table has fewer than 30,000 distinct CDR3 sequences, around 4% appearing once. Sequenced input: whole blood. The receptors were sampled from an adult who was a healthcare worker with PCR-confirmed SARS-CoV-2 infection or an uninfected control (not recorded which).

This clonotype was detected a few times. The V gene is TRBV14, the J gene TRBJ2-7; D ambiguous. The V gene lost 4 bases and the J gene lost 7 bases, with 8 bases spanning the gap. This CDR3 spans 11 amino acids. Per the germline V gene, CDR1 is SGHDN and CDR2 is FVKESK. The CDR3 DNA reads as TGTGCCAGCAGCCGTATCGGGGAGCAGTACTTC. Encoded protein: CASSRIGEQYF.

This clonotype was counted at least ten times. V and J are TRBV28 and TRBJ2-5; 11 bases map to TRBD1. The CDR3 length is 19 residues. V trimming: 5 bases; J trimming: 1 base; junction bases outside the gene matches: 15. In germline, CDR1 is MDHEN, CDR2 SYDVKM. The CDR3 DNA sequence: TGTGCCAGCAGTCCTAGGACAGGGGGCGTATATGGGCCCCAAGAGACCCAGTACTTC. It codes for CASSPRTGGVYGPQETQYF. Drawing the rest from reference TRBV28 and TRBJ2-5, the complete variable domain is DVKVTQSSRYLVKRTGEKVFLECVQDMDHENMFWYRQDPGLGLRLIYFSYDVKMKEKGDIPEGYSVSREKKERFSLILESASTNQTSMYLCASSPRTGGVYGPQETQYFGPGTRLLVL.

This clonotype was found many times. The rearrangement joins TRBV2 to TRBJ1-2; tentatively, D is TRBD1 (6 bases). Trimming stripped 10 bases from V and 4 bases from J, with 16 bases between. Germline assignment: CDR1 SNHLY and CDR2 FYNNEI. The CDR3 extends over 13 amino acids. The CDR3 DNA sequence: TGTGCCACGGGGGGGGACAAAGCCTATGGCTACACCTTC. It codes for CATGGDKAYGYTF.

The chain has TRBV6-6 and TRBJ2-7, with unresolved D. Germline values: CDR1 MNHNY, CDR2 SVGAGI (reference sequence). This CDR3 spans 12 amino acids. The V end was cut by 6 bases, the J end by 0 bases, with 6 bases between. Here the CDR3 reads CASSPSSYEQYF. The DNA for the CDR3 is TGTGCCAGCAGCCCAAGCTCCTACGAGCAGTACTTC.

The chain links TRBV11-2 to TRBJ2-7; 10 bases fit TRBD2. The CDR3 has 15 residues. After removal of 3 bases from V and 4 bases from J, the junction contained 6 bases not matched to a gene. Germline V gives CDR1 SGHAT, CDR2 FQNNGV. CDR3: CASSFLAGDQYEQYF. The CDR3 DNA reads as TGTGCCAGCAGCTTTCTAGCGGGAGACCAATACGAGCAGTACTTC.

The chain joins TRBV6-2 or TRBV6-3 to TRBJ1-5; D unresolved. The germline V and J ends were trimmed by 2 bases and 4 bases, with 6 bases remaining between them. The CDR3 contains 13 residues. Per germline, CDR1 MNHEY and CDR2 SVGEGT. CDR3 sequence: CASSYPENQPQHF. The CDR3 bases are TGTGCCAGCAGTTACCCCGAAAATCAGCCCCAGCATTTT.

This clonotype was counted many times. The rearrangement uses TRBV13 and TRBJ1-3; D gene unclear. The CDR3 sequence is 13 residues long. V was trimmed by 6 bases and J by 0 bases, leaving 6 bases between them. CDR1 and CDR2 (germline): PRHDT, FYEKMQ (reference sequence). CDR3 in DNA: TGTGCCAGCAGATCTACCTCTGGAAACACCATATATTTT. It encodes CASRSTSGNTIYF.

This clonotype was seen ten or more times. The rearrangement uses TRBV28 and TRBJ1-2; D call uncertain. The V and J ends lost 2 bases and 10 bases respectively, with 14 bases between them. Germline V gives CDR1 MDHEN, CDR2 SYDVKM. This CDR3 has 13 residues. CDR3 sequence: CASSLENTQYYTF. The CDR3 coding sequence is TGTGCCAGCAGTTTAGAGAACACGCAATACTACACCTTC.

This clonotype was counted at least ten times. The rearrangement links TRBV6-1 to TRBJ2-6; TRBD1 matches 7 bases. The germline V gene encodes CDR1 MNHNS and CDR2 SASEGT. The CDR3 is 14 residues long. The J segment lost 8 bases and the V segment lost 6 bases, leaving 7 bases of the junction unmatched. CDR3 sequence: CASRASQGTNVLTF. The CDR3 DNA reads TGTGCCAGCAGGGCCTCACAGGGGACCAACGTCCTGACTTTC.

Many counts were recorded for this clonotype. The rearrangement uses TRBV2 and TRBJ2-6; TRBD2 is a possible D gene (5 bases). This CDR3 spans 15 amino acids. V was trimmed by 11 bases and J by 0 bases, leaving 14 bases between them. Germline CDR1 SNHLY, CDR2 FYNNEI. The CDR3 nucleotides read TGTGCCGGGAGTCCTACTAGCTCTGGGGCCAACGTCCTGACTTTC. Its protein is CAGSPTSSGANVLTF.

This clonotype appeared many times. At one of its ends the junction is not consistent with the germline gene, which may arise from a read error. The chain has TRBV19 and TRBJ2-4; D not certain. Germline V gives CDR1 LNHDA, CDR2 SQIVND (reference sequence). The length of the CDR3 is 11 residues. This chain's CDR3 is CATTPDGFLDF. DNA for the CDR3: TGTGCCACTACGCCCGACGGGTTCTTGGACTTC. Filled out from reference TRBV19 and TRBJ2-4, the complete variable domain reads DGGITQSPKYLFRKEGQNVTLSCEQNLNHDAMYWYRQDPGQGLRLIYYSQIVNDFQKGDIAEGYSVSREKKESFPLTVTSAQKNPTAFYLCATTPDGFLDFGAGTRLSVL.

This clonotype was counted a few times. This may stem from a read error, because a much larger clone lies one nucleotide away. The CDR3 reads CASRRPGFIDTQYF. CDR3 coding DNA: TGTGCCAGCAGAAGACCGGGTTTCATAGATACGCAGTATTTT. This chain joins TRBV6-5 and TRBJ2-3; no clear D. Germline CDR1 is MNHEY and CDR2 is SVGAGI. The CDR3 length is 14 residues. The V gene lost 6 bases and the J gene lost 5 bases, with 15 bases spanning the gap.

This clonotype was seen a few times. The chain recombines TRBV5-1 with TRBJ1-1, with D tentatively TRBD1 (5 bases). Germline CDR1 and CDR2: SGHRS and YFSETQ. There are 14 residues in the CDR3. Deletions cut 4 bases from V and 7 bases from J, with 17 bases between. CDR3 DNA sequence: TGCGCCAGCAGCCCCCAGGGAGGGAAAGGTGAAGCTTTCTTT. Amino acid sequence: CASSPQGGKGEAFF.

As concerns this clonotype: This could be a read error, since a much larger clone is one nucleotide away. This sequence joins TRBV6-2 or TRBV6-3 and TRBJ2-1; 9 bases map to TRBD2. CDR3 size: 13 residues. Germline CDR1 is MNHEY and CDR2 is SVGEGT. Trimming cost V 6 bases and J 10 bases; bases outside gene matches: 7. The CDR3 DNA is TGTGCCAGCAGAACAGCGGGGGGAGGAGAGCAGTTCTTC. It translates to CASRTAGGGEQFF.

This clonotype was observed at least ten times. V and J are TRBV29-1 and TRBJ1-2; no firm D call. The CDR3 has 11 residues. Germline lookup yields CDR1 SQVTM and CDR2 ANQGSEA. The V end lost 4 bases, the J end lost 7 bases, and 10 bases lay between the germline ends. The CDR3 reads CSVGRSFGYTF. The CDR3 DNA is TGCAGCGTTGGGAGGAGCTTTGGCTACACCTTC.

This clonotype has more than one count but fewer than ten. The chain joins TRBV20-1 to TRBJ2-3; 15 positions match TRBD2. The germline gives CDR1 DFQATT, CDR2 SNEGSKA (reference sequence). V lost 3 bases and J lost 6; bases outside the gene matches: 10. This CDR3 region has 17 residues. The CDR3 is CSASPGLAGGWVDTQYF. The CDR3 bases are TGCAGTGCTAGCCCGGGACTAGCGGGGGGATGGGTTGATACGCAGTATTTT.

Only a few counts were recorded for this clonotype. The chain joins TRBV7-9 to TRBJ2-3, with unresolved D. The CDR3 sequence is 16 residues long. The germline CDR1 and CDR2 sequences are SEHNR and FQNEAQ (reference sequence). V lost 5 bases and J lost 3, with 18 bases in between. The CDR3 here is CASSPPPWQTTDTQYF. CDR3 sequence (DNA): TGTGCCAGCAGCCCCCCCCCGTGGCAGACAACAGATACGCAGTATTTT.